The present T cell receptor (beta chain) was sequenced within a study of CD8 T cells in ankylosing spondylitis. Study-level results: CD8+ by phenotype, disease-linked clones were relatively rare in peripheral blood. The study identified a TCR beta motif of under ten highly homologous variants that appeared characteristic of ankylosing spondylitis blood. In ankylosing spondylitis patients, matched synovial fluid reportedly showed significant enrichment of disease-linked clones.

In germline, CDR1 is SEHNR, CDR2 FQNEAQ (reference sequence). V shed 5 bases, J shed 6 bases, and the junction held 9 bases outside the gene matches. The CDR3 extends over 15 amino acids. Quantitative molecular-barcoded 5'-RACE generated the TCR beta libraries. TCRdb called the 5' RACE reads again in MiXCR, with one record for every CDR3 protein. The table lists roughly 230,000 distinct CDR3 sequences, 18% of them singletons. This clonotype was observed a few times. Its antigen is not identified. The TCR sequence derives from a male donor with ankylosing spondylitis or in good health (not recorded which). What was sequenced was blood, either unsorted or a sorted T cell fraction (not recorded which). This chain uses TRBV7-9 with TRBJ1-4; TRBD1 aligns across 7 bases. The CDR3 loop is CASSPTGKEDEKLFF. CDR3 coding DNA: TGTGCCAGCAGCCCGACAGGGAAGGAAGATGAAAAACTGTTTTTT.